This TCR beta chain was identified during a study of blood T cell repertoires in COVID-19. The germline CDR1 and CDR2 sequences are MDHEN and SYDVKM. The CDR3 is 16 residues long. V lost 6 bases to trimming and J lost 3 bases; unmatched junction nucleotides: 10. In the original analysis: The authors estimated nucleated cell counts from reference gene primer amplification. Only in-frame clones appear in the TCRdb table, and some are missing; sequencing was by immunoSEQ multiplex PCR. That table furnishes V, J and clone size, whereas the DNA furnished D and trimming. The data show about 260,000 clones, with about 82% seen just once and approximately 2% held by the top ten.

This chain uses TRBV28 with TRBJ2-1; 8 bases align to TRBD2. The sample was PBMCs or T cells enriched from blood (not recorded which). The receptor's source is a woman in her forties or fifties who had recovered from COVID-19. CDR3 protein: CASSPVSSGIYNEQFF. CDR3 sequence (DNA): TGTGCCAGCAGCCCGGTGAGTAGCGGGATCTACAATGAGCAGTTCTTC.